Here is one T cell receptor (beta chain) with its context. The specificity of this receptor is unknown. The sample holds no much larger clone one base away, and base qualities are not on file. Using the deep immunoSEQ assay, multiplex PCR amplified TCR CDR3 regions from genomic DNA. Extracted genomic DNA from each cell subset was distributed evenly across all wells of several immunoSEQ 96-well plates, and each plate was treated as a replicate. Each replicate PCR for sorted subsets received roughly 0.2 ug genomic DNA, equal to some 32,000 T cell genomes. Purified libraries were quantified with a Qubit 3.0 fluorometer, sized on a Bioanalyzer 2100, and re-quantified with the KAPA Library Quantification kit. Each immunoSEQ 96-well plate was sequenced on its own single-read 150-cycle Illumina NextSeq 550 flow cell. Per the original workflow: The immunoSEQ output contained only junctional sequences without quality scores, so filtering could not match that applied to full-length reads. Sequences were annotated with PyIR, a Python wrapper for IgBLAST v1.9, and V/J genes and CDR3 were assigned using IMGT germline references. Reads with weak V/J assignments (E-value above 1e-6), missing CDR3, stop codons, out-of-frame junctions, or ambiguous translated residues were removed. V3J clonotypes were defined as sequences sharing the same inferred V gene, J gene, and CDR3 amino acid sequence. Percentage overlap between repertoires was calculated by dividing the number of shared unique clonotypes by the size of the smaller repertoire. RTK rarefaction, the Chao1 estimator, and Recon v2.1 estimates of unobserved clonotypes were used to assess repertoire richness. Generation probabilities were computed with OLGA for all TCRbeta clonotypes obtained by the gDNA method from several donors. TCRdb carries this immuneACCESS record with in-frame sequences only. Its versions omit some clonotypes, under half of them owing to an unresolved V gene in the studies checked, with the rest unexplained. The DNA gave D and trimming, while V, J and clone size come from that table. The sample table records 2 million to 2.5 million clones; about 94% of these occur just once. Of the sample, 0.9% to 1.4% is held by the ten largest clones.

These data come from a study of shared clonotypes between healthy human individuals (dated by TCRdb to about 2020). For context, the study as a whole: The cohort comprised two women and a few men aged 18 to 49 years. Different laboratories and diverse techniques were used to prepare libraries and sequence TCR repertoires, to increase sequencing depth and limit assay-specific biases. For each donor, CD4 naive and CD4 memory were each run on three plates, CD8 naive on two plates, and CD8 memory on one plate. The study deeply sequenced blood TCR repertoires of about 5 healthy adults to estimate repertoire size and the extent of clonotype sharing between individuals. Per donor, leukapheresis produced somewhere between about 0.94 and 10 billion PBMCs. The study at large found these results: Even with the large sequencing depth, rarefaction of the sorted-subset datasets indicated that sequencing was incomplete. Compared with non-shared clonotypes, clonotypes shared by all four sorted-subset donors had higher generation probabilities. Only blood was sampled, and tissue TCR repertoires likely differ from those in blood. Naive subsets generally had larger estimated clonotype richness than memory subsets. When several donors were compared, the shared fraction of clonotypes was around 5% for naive CD4, around 3.6% for naive CD8, 2% to 2.5% for memory CD4, and less than 0.45% for memory CD8. Because the study included a small number of donors, the genetic and exposure-history diversity represented was limited. Based on pairwise subsampling, the degree of clonotype sharing among donors was expected to be affected by sequencing depth.

CD8 naive samples consisted of CD45RO-negative cells that were positively selected for CCR7, yielding a CD45RA+CCR7+ population without TemRA cells. Healthy HIV-negative adults with no recently reported acute infections or vaccinations were included as donors. All donors were Caucasian adults living in Nashville, Tennessee, USA. Blood was collected by leukapheresis, and PBMCs were isolated by Ficoll-Histopaque density gradient centrifugation and then cryopreserved in liquid nitrogen vapor phase. Analytical flow cytometry was used to check the purity and quantity of each magnetically sorted T cell population. Each sorted fraction had its genomic DNA isolated and then quantified by UV absorbance on a Nanodrop 2000c. The CDR3 runs 14 amino acids, cysteine and phenylalanine included. Only the CDR3 part of the read is kept: 42 bases, read in frame from the first base. The junction carries 10 bases between V and J, which are trimmed by 0 bases and 3 bases respectively. CDR1 SGDLS and CDR2 YYNGEE were looked up in the germline V gene.

Source material: naive CD8+ T cells sorted from blood. This specimen's cell subset or site label, interpreted: CD45RA+CCR7+. This receptor was obtained from a man in his late teens or twenties in good health. The chain employs TRBV9 and TRBJ2-7; a tentative D match to TRBD1 spans 6 bases. The DNA is TGTGCCAGCAGCGTAGAGGGGGAGAGCTACGAGCAGTACTTC. This sequence encodes CASSVEGESYEQYF. Beyond the CDR3, the reference TRBV9 and TRBJ2-7 genes provide the residues; the full variable domain reads: DSGVTQTPKHLITATGQRVTLRCSPRSGDLSVYWYQQSLDQGLQFLIQYYNGEERAKGNILERFSAQQFPDLHSELNLSSLELGDSALYFCASSVEGESYEQYFGPGTRLTVT.